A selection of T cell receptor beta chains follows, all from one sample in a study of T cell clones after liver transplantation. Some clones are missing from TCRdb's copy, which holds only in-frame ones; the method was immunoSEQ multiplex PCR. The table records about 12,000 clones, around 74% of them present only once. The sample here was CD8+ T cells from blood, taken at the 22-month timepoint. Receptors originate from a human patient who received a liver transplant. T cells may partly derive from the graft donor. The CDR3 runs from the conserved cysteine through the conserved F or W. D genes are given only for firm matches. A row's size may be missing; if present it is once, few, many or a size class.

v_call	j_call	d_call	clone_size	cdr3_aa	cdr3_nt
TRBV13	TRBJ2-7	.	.	CASSPTQGSYEQYF	TGTGCCAGCAGCCCCACACAGGGATCCTACGAGCAGTACTTC
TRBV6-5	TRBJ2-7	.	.	CASSYMGWGEQYF	TGTGCCAGCAGTTACATGGGGTGGGGCGAGCAGTACTTC
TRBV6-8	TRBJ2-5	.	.	CASSFSGDQETQYF	TGTGCCAGCAGTTTTTCAGGCGATCAAGAGACCCAGTACTTC
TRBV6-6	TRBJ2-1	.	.	CASSLRFTYNEQFF	TGTGCCAGCAGTCTGCGGTTTACCTACAATGAGCAGTTCTTC
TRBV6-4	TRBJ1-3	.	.	CASSGSSGNTIYF	TGTGCCAGCAGTGGGAGCTCTGGAAACACCATATATTTT
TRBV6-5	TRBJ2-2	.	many	CASSLDSQNTGELFF	TGTGCCAGCAGTCTGGACAGTCAAAACACCGGGGAGCTGTTTTTT
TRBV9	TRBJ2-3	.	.	CASSVALNEVTDTQYF	TGTGCCAGCAGCGTAGCTCTTAATGAGGTCACAGATACGCAGTATTTT
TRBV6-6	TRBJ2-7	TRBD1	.	CASSPDRVLFNEQYF	TGTGCCAGCAGCCCCGACAGGGTCCTGTTCAACGAGCAGTACTTC
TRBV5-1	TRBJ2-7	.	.	CASSLATAVGEQYF	TGCGCCAGCAGCTTGGCCACGGCGGTCGGGGAGCAGTACTTC
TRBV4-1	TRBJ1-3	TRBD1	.	CASSHAGTGSGNTIYF	TGCGCCAGCAGCCACGCCGGGACAGGGTCTGGAAACACCATATATTTT
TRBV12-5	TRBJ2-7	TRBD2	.	CASGWASGYEQYF	TGTGCTAGTGGGTGGGCTAGCGGGTACGAGCAGTACTTC
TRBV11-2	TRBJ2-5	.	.	CASSLVSEMVETQYF	TGTGCCAGCAGCTTAGTCTCTGAGATGGTTGAGACCCAGTACTTC
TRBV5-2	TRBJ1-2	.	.	CASKSRVRKTYGYTF	TGTGCCAGCAAAAGCCGAGTACGAAAGACCTATGGCTACACCTTC
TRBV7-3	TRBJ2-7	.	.	CASSQDRGSSYEQYF	TGCGCCAGCAGCCAAGATAGGGGGAGCTCCTACGAGCAGTACTTC
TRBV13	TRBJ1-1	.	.	CASSSSGGQAFF	TGTGCCAGCAGCTCATCGGGCGGGCAAGCTTTCTTT
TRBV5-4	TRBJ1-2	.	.	CASSLVGEYGYTF	TGTGCCAGCAGCTTGGTTGGGGAATATGGCTACACCTTC
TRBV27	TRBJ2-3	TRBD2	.	CASSYGTSGEDTQYF	TGTGCCAGCAGTTATGGGACTAGCGGGGAAGATACGCAGTATTTT
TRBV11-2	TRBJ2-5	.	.	CASSLDRFQETQYF	TGTGCCAGCAGCTTAGACAGATTCCAAGAGACCCAGTACTTC
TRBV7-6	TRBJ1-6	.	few	CASSLSGDVGSPLHF	TGTGCCAGCAGCTTATCTGGGGACGTAGGTTCACCCCTCCACTTT
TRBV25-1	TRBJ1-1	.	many	CASSAGLQGTEAFF	TGTGCCAGCAGTGCGGGACTCCAGGGTACTGAAGCTTTCTTT
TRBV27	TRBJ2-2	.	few	CASSGRGHTGELFF	TGTGCCAGCAGCGGGCGTGGTCACACCGGGGAGCTGTTTTTT
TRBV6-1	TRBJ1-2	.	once	CASSEFAGLHNLPNYGYTF	TGTGCCAGCAGTGAATTTGCAGGTCTACACAACCTCCCTAACTATGGCTACACCTTC
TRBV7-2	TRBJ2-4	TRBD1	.	CASSSGQNRGKNIQYF	TGTGCCAGCAGCTCGGGACAGAACAGGGGCAAAAACATTCAGTACTTC
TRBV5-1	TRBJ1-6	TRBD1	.	CASSLGPYRGRNSPLHF	TGCGCCAGCAGCTTGGGACCGTACAGGGGGAGGAATTCACCCCTCCACTTT
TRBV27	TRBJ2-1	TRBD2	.	CASSGTGTTLGDEQFF	TGTGCCAGCAGTGGAACCGGGACTACGTTAGGGGATGAGCAGTTCTTC
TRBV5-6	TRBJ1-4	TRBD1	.	CASSPWAGGVEKLFF	TGTGCCAGCAGCCCATGGGCAGGGGGCGTTGAAAAACTGTTTTTT
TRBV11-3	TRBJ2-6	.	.	CASSGGGGSGANVLTF	TGTGCCAGCTCGGGGGGAGGGGGCTCTGGGGCCAACGTCCTGACTTTC
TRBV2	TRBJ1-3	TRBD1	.	CASSAGTGAGNTIYF	TGTGCCAGCAGTGCCGGGACAGGGGCTGGAAACACCATATATTTT
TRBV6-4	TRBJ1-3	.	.	CASSDSTVHSGNTIYF	TGTGCCAGCAGTGACTCGACTGTCCACTCTGGAAACACCATATATTTT
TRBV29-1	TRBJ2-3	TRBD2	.	CSVEGPAGGLLDTQYF	TGCAGCGTTGAAGGCCCAGCGGGGGGGCTACTGGATACGCAGTATTTT
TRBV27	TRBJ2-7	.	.	CASSLTDSYEQYF	TGTGCCAGCAGTTTAACGGACTCCTACGAGCAGTACTTC
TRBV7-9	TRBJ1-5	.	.	CASSLGGSQPQHF	TGTGCCAGCAGCTTAGGGGGTTCTCAGCCCCAGCATTTT
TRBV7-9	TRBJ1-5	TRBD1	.	CASSFETGSSSHNQPQHF	TGTGCCAGCAGCTTTGAGACAGGGAGCAGTTCCCACAATCAGCCCCAGCATTTT
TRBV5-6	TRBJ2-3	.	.	CASSLDPLAQYF	TGTGCCAGCAGCTTAGACCCACTAGCGCAGTATTTT
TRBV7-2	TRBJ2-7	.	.	CASSLSTRGFYEQYF	TGTGCCAGCAGCTTAAGTACTAGAGGGTTTTACGAGCAGTACTTC
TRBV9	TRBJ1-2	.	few	CASSPPVGSAGYTF	TGTGCCAGCAGCCCCCCGGTGGGGTCGGCTGGCTACACCTTC
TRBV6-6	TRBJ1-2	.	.	CASSPRNIGHYGYTF	TGTGCCAGCAGTCCCCGAAATATAGGACACTATGGCTACACCTTC
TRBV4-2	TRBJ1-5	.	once	CASSQDSGANQPQHF	TGTGCCAGCAGCCAAGACTCAGGGGCCAATCAGCCCCAGCATTTT
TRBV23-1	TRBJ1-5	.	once	CASYLFPSNQPQHF	TGCGCCAGCTATCTCTTCCCCAGCAATCAGCCCCAGCATTTT
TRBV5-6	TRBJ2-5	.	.	CASSLGGSQYF	TGTGCCAGCAGCCTGGGGGGTTCCCAGTACTTC
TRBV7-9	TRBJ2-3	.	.	CASSLPPRGLGTDTQYF	TGTGCCAGCAGCTTACCCCCGCGGGGGCTGGGCACAGATACGCAGTATTTT
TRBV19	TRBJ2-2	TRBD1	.	CASRLDRATGELFF	TGTGCCAGTAGGCTCGACAGGGCCACCGGGGAGCTGTTTTTT
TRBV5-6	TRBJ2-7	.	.	CASSWVETGDHEQYF	TGTGCCAGCAGCTGGGTGGAGACAGGCGACCACGAGCAGTACTTC
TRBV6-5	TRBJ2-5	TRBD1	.	CASGTAETQYF	TGTGCCAGCGGGACAGCGGAGACCCAGTACTTC
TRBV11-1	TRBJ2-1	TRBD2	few	CASSLISGGLNVEQFF	TGTGCCAGCAGCCTAATTAGCGGGGGGTTGAATGTGGAGCAGTTCTTC
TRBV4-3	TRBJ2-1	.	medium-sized	CASSQEEISYNEQFF	TGCGCCAGCAGCCAAGAGGAGATCTCCTACAATGAGCAGTTCTTC
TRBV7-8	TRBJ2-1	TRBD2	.	CASSLITSGRPEQFF	TGTGCCAGCAGCCTCATAACTAGCGGGAGGCCTGAGCAGTTCTTC
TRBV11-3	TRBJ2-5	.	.	CASSLGGRRERPFLEETQYF	TGTGCCAGCAGCTTAGGCGGCAGGAGGGAACGCCCTTTTTTAGAAGAGACCCAGTACTTC
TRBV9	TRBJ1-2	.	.	CASRDVYYGYTF	TGTGCCAGCAGAGATGTCTACTATGGCTACACCTTC
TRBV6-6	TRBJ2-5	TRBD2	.	CASSRDSGEGETQYF	TGTGCCAGCAGTCGAGATAGCGGGGAAGGAGAGACCCAGTACTTC
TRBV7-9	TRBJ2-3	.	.	CASSLLGGDTQYF	TGTGCCAGCAGCTTGCTCGGCGGAGATACGCAGTATTTT
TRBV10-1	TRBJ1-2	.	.	CASSCRKRSRKIYGYTF	TGCGCCAGCAGTTGTCGGAAAAGATCGCGAAAGATCTATGGCTACACCTTC